This T cell receptor beta chain stems from a study of T cell responses to AZD1222 COVID-19 vaccine. The overall study: Timing groups of about 4 and about 12 weeks for second doses were pooled. Study-wide results and caveats: Most donors were white British and more were female, and clonal diversity was possibly underestimated. Close to half of all spike-specific TCRs reportedly target regions of the variants that are unmutated. Spike-wide vaccine-associated CD4 TCRs dominated at 160-218 and 743-854.

A remark on this clone: Its antigen is not identified.

Profiled with immunoSEQ multiplex PCR; TCRdb holds only in-frame clones, not every one. Here the sample spans 150,000 to 200,000 clones, approximately 92% being singletons. Trimming left V 0 bases short and J 0 bases short, with 6 bases between. Germline V gene data show CDR1 as SGHTA and CDR2 as FQGNSA. This CDR3 has 15 residues. This TCR was sampled from an adult in good health. The sample here was peripheral blood, taken on day 0 of AZD1222 vaccination. V usage is TRBV7-2 and J usage is TRBJ1-5; D gene unclear. Here the CDR3 DNA reads TGTGCCAGCAGCTTAGCCCTTTATAGCAATCAGCCCCAGCATTTT. Its protein product is CASSLALYSNQPQHF.